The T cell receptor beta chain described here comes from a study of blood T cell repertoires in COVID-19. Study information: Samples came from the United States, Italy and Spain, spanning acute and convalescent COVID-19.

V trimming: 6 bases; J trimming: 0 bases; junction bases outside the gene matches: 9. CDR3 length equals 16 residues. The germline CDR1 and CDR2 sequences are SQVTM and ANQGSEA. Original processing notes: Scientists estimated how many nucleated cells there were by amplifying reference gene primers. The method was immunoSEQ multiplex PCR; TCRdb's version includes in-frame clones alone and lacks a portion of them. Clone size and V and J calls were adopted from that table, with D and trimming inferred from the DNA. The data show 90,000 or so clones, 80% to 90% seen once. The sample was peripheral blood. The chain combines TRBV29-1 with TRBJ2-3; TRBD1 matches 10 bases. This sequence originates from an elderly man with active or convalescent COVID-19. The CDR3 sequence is CSVEKRQGASTDTQYF. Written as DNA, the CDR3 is TGCAGCGTAGAGAAACGACAGGGGGCTAGCACAGATACGCAGTATTTT.